A single T cell receptor beta chain is shown here with its context. The data were obtained in a study of beta chain features in type 1 diabetes. From germline, CDR1 is KGHSH and CDR2 LQKENI. V lost 2 bases and J lost 0; bases outside the gene matches: 4. This CDR3 comprises 17 residues. Reverse transcribing all isolated RNA meant expressed TCRB transcripts were sequenced. Produced via immunoSEQ multiplex PCR; TCRdb's table is partial and in-frame only. The data show about 620,000 clones, less than 20% seen once. The V call is TRBV18, the J call TRBJ2-6; 7 bases agree with TRBD1. Material for sequencing was naive CD4+ T cells from blood. This clonotype was sampled from a young man in good health. The CDR3 loop is CASSPWTGRSGANVLTF. DNA of the CDR3: TGTGCCAGCTCACCATGGACAGGACGCTCTGGGGCCAACGTCCTGACTTTC.